The entry below gives a single T cell receptor (beta chain) sequence along with its context. The sample is drawn from a study of T cells in Graves' hyperthyroidism and ophthalmopathy. Germline CDR1 is KGHDR and CDR2 is SFDVKD. The CDR3 is 18 residues long. The trim removed 4 bases at V and 0 bases at J, leaving 10 bases unmatched. RNA transcripts provided the source from which TCR beta CDR3 regions were amplified. Primed by the HTBI set, a first-round RT-PCR was run on the TCR CDR3. TCRdb analysed the multiplex PCR reads with MiXCR anew, one entry per CDR3 protein. The sample yields about 690,000 distinct CDR3 sequences, approximately 15% seen once.

Sequencing was done on a sample of blood. The sequence was obtained from a middle-aged man with Graves' hyperthyroidism. This rearrangement joins TRBV24-1 to TRBJ2-2, with 7 bases identical to TRBD1. The CDR3 DNA reads TGTGCCACCAGTGACCGTCCCGGGACAGATTCGAACACCGGGGAGCTGTTTTTT. Protein: CATSDRPGTDSNTGELFF.